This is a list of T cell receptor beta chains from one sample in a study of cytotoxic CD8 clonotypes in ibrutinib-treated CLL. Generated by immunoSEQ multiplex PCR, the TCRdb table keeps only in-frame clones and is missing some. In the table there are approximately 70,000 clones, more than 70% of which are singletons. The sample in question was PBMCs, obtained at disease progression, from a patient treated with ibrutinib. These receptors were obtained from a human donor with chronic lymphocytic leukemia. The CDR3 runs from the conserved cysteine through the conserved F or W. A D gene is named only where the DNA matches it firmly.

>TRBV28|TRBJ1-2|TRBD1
TGTGCCAGCATATCCTGGGTTGGGACAGGGGGTTGGTCTAACTATGGCTACACCTTC
CASISWVGTGGWSNYGYTF
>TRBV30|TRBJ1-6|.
TGTGCCTGGAGAGGCAGGCAATCTCTTAGCTCCTATAATTCACCCCTCCACTTT
CAWRGRQSLSSYNSPLHF
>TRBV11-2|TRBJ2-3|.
TGTGCCAGCAGCTTCACAGATACGCAGTATTTT
CASSFTDTQYF
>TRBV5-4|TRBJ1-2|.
TGTGCCAGCAGCGTACGATCGTTGGGTGGCTACACCTTC
CASSVRSLGGYTF
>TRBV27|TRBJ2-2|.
TGTGCCAGCAGTCTTTTGGCGGGGGCGGGCACCGGGGAGCTGTTTTTT
CASSLLAGAGTGELFF
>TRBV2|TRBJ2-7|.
TGTGCCACCTCTAAGAACCAGCGTCGATGGGACGAGCAGTACTTC
CATSKNQRRWDEQYF
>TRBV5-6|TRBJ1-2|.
TGTGCCAGCAGCTTCGGGGCAAACTATGGCTACACCTTC
CASSFGANYGYTF
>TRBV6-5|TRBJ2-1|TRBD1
TGTGCCAGCAGAAAAGACAGGGGGGCCTACAATGAGCAGTTCTTC
CASRKDRGAYNEQFF
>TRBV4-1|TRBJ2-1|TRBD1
TGCGCCAGCAGCCAAGGACAGGGATACTCGTCCTACAATGAGCAGTTCTTC
CASSQGQGYSSYNEQFF
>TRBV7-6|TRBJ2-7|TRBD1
TGTGCCAGCAGCCCGGACAGGTCCTACGAGCAGTACTTC
CASSPDRSYEQYF
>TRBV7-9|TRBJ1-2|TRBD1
TGTGCCAGCAGCTTAGCGCAGGGGGGCTTGTATGGCTACACCTTC
CASSLAQGGLYGYTF
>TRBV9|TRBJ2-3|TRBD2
TGTGCCAGCAGCCTCGCGGGGGTGGCGGGAGTTGCAGATACGCAGTATTTT
CASSLAGVAGVADTQYF
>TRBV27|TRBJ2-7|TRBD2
TGTGCCAGCAGCATACTCGGTGCAGGGACTACCTACGAGCAGTACTTC
CASSILGAGTTYEQYF
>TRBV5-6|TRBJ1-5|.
TGTGCCAGCAGCTTGGCGGGGGGTGGTCAGCCCCAGCATTTT
CASSLAGGGQPQHF
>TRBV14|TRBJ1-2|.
TGTGCCAGCAGCCAAGGACTGACCTATGGCTACACCTTC
CASSQGLTYGYTF
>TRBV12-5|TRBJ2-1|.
TGTGCTAGTTCTCAGGGGCCCAGCTCCTACAATGAGCAGTTCTTC
CASSQGPSSYNEQFF
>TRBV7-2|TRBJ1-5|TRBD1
TGTGCCAGCAGCTTAGGGGGACAGCCCTATCAGCCCCAGCATTTT
CASSLGGQPYQPQHF